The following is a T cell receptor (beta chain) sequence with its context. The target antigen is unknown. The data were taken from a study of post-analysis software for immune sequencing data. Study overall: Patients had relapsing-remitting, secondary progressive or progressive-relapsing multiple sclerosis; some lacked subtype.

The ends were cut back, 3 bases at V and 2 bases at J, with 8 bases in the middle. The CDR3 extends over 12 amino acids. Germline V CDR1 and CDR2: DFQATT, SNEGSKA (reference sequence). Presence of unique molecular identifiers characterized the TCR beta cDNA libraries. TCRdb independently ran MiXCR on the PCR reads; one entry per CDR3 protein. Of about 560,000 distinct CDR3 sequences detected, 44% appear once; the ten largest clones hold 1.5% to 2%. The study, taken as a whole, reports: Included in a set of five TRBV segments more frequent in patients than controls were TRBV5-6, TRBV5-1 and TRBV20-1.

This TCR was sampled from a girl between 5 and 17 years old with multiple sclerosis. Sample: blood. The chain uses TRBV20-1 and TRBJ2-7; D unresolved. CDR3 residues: CSASQVAYEQYF. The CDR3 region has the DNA TGCAGTGCTAGTCAGGTCGCCTACGAGCAGTACTTC.